Following are 17 T cell receptor beta chains from one sample sequenced in a study of T cell changes during pregnancy in multiple sclerosis (dated by TCRdb to about 2019). The receptor library was made with the immunoSEQ multiplex PCR assay. The source is immuneACCESS, and TCRdb retained only in-frame sequences with V and J called. Part of the clones is not carried over; for the studies checked, unresolved V genes explain less than half of this, and the remainder is unexplained. This sample comprises approximately 66,000 clones, 80% to 95% of them detected only once. About 2% of the sample lies in the top ten. Sample: peripheral blood, taken in the third trimester of pregnancy. The origin of the receptors is a female donor in good health, enrolled as a control in a pregnancy study.

This clone occurred once. This chain connects TRBV6-5 to TRBJ1-1, with D possibly TRBD1 on 6 matching bases. The germline gives CDR1 MNHEY, CDR2 SVGAGI. The CDR3 contains 11 residues. V shed 10 bases and J shed 8 bases, with 14 bases lying between them. For the CDR3, the DNA is TGTGCCACCTACGACACAGGGGAAGCTTTCTTT. This translates into CATYDTGEAFF.

The gene calls are TRBV7-8 and TRBJ2-3, with 11 positions matching TRBD2. The CDR3 is 16 residues long. The germline V gene has CDR1 SGHVS and CDR2 FQNEAQ. The J segment lost 8 bases and the V segment lost 0 bases, leaving 7 bases of the junction unmatched. CDR3 in DNA: TGTGCCAGCAGCTTAGCATTAGCGGGAGGGCCTGGTACGCAGTATTTT. Translation: CASSLALAGGPGTQYF.

The chain is built from TRBV30 and TRBJ1-3, with unresolved D. The V gene's germline CDR1 is GTSNPN and CDR2 SVGIG (reference sequence). V was shortened by 3 bases and J by 5 bases, with 14 bases between the two germline ends. CDR3 size: 14 residues. This chain's CDR3 is CAWRRVEGRNTIYF. The CDR3 DNA sequence: TGTGCCTGGAGAAGGGTGGAGGGCCGAAACACCATATATTTT.

This sequence joins TRBV28 and TRBJ2-7; a possible D gene is TRBD2 (6 bases). This CDR3 region has 20 residues. Germline V lookup: CDR1 MDHEN, CDR2 SYDVKM. Trimming removed 3 bases from V and 0 bases from J, with 27 bases in between. The CDR3: CASSLLVPPLSGPISYEQYF. The DNA for the CDR3 is TGTGCCAGCAGTTTGTTGGTGCCCCCACTAAGCGGGCCAATCTCCTACGAGCAGTACTTC.

The chain joins TRBV7-9 to TRBJ2-1; TRBD2 might be the D (6 bases). The length of the CDR3 is 17 residues. Germline V gene data show CDR1 as SEHNR and CDR2 as FQNEAQ (reference sequence). Trimming took off 5 bases at V and 0 bases at J, with 17 bases between the two ends. CDR3 sequence reads: CASSIRGGNFSYNEQFF. DNA of the CDR3: TGTGCCAGCAGCATTAGAGGCGGGAACTTCTCCTACAATGAGCAGTTCTTC.

The chain combines TRBV19 with TRBJ2-7; TRBD2 is a possible D gene (5 bases). V was pared by 3 bases and J by 2 bases, with 14 bases between. The germline V gene has CDR1 LNHDA and CDR2 SQIVND (reference sequence). The CDR3 consists of 15 residues. Here the CDR3 reads CASSMTSGEAYEQYF. CDR3 nucleotides: TGTGCCAGTAGTATGACGAGCGGAGAGGCCTACGAGCAGTACTTC.

The chain has TRBV6-5 and TRBJ2-7; 9 bases are a match to TRBD1. V gave up 2 bases and J gave up 2 bases; unmatched junction bases: 7. Germline V gene data show CDR1 as MNHEY and CDR2 as SVGAGI. CDR3 length: 16 amino acids. The CDR3 protein is CASSYLQGAPPYEQYF. DNA for the CDR3: TGTGCCAGCAGTTACCTACAGGGGGCGCCTCCCTACGAGCAGTACTTC.

The chain carries TRBV27 and TRBJ2-5, with a tentative D call TRBD2 (6 bases). V gave up 6 bases and J gave up 5 bases, with 16 bases separating them. The CDR3 spans 14 residues. Germline CDR1 reads MNHEY; CDR2 reads SMNVEV (reference sequence). The CDR3 nucleotides are TGTGCCAGCAGGGGGGTGGGCCGGGGGGAGACCCAGTACTTC. Translated, it gives CASRGVGRGETQYF.

This rearrangement joins TRBV28 to TRBJ2-2; 10 nucleotides line up with TRBD1. With V trimmed by 3 bases and J by 3 bases, 10 bases remained unmatched. CDR1 MDHEN and CDR2 SYDVKM come from the germline V gene. This CDR3 comprises 18 residues. CDR3 loop: CASSFRLGTGAYTGELFF. The CDR3 region has the DNA TGTGCCAGCAGTTTTAGACTAGGGACAGGGGCATACACCGGGGAGCTGTTTTTT.

The rearrangement links TRBV6-1 to TRBJ2-7; the match to TRBD2 covers 8 bases. The CDR3 consists of 15 residues. With 1 base clipped from V and 2 bases from J, the junction kept 4 bases outside the gene matches. CDR1 is MNHNS and CDR2 is SASEGT in the germline V gene. The CDR3 DNA reads TGTGCCAGCAGTGAAGGAAGCGGGGGCCCCTACGAGCAGTACTTC. Residues: CASSEGSGGPYEQYF.

This clone has only a few counts. The chain uses TRBV6-5 and TRBJ1-1; 8 bases align to TRBD1. Germline V gives CDR1 MNHEY, CDR2 SVGAGI. The CDR3 totals 13 residues. The V segment lost 2 bases and the J segment 7 bases; nucleotides outside the gene matches: 3. CDR3 coding DNA: TGTGCCAGCAGTTACGAGACAGGGGATGAAGCTTTCTTT. Residues: CASSYETGDEAFF.

The sample holds one count of this clone. The CDR3 region has the DNA TGTGCCAGCAGCTTAGTTGCGGGGGAACAAGCTTTCTTT. It codes for CASSLVAGEQAFF. The rearrangement links TRBV7-2 to TRBJ1-1, with a weak D call TRBD1 (5 bases). Germline lookup yields CDR1 SGHTA and CDR2 FQGNSA. With 1 base removed from V and 9 bases from J, the gap between germline ends came to 12 bases. The length of the CDR3 is 13 residues.

The chain links TRBV5-4 to TRBJ2-5; D is possibly TRBD1 (5 bases). V lost 3 bases and J lost 3, with 12 bases in between. Germline CDR1 is SGHNT and CDR2 is YYREEE (reference sequence). There are 14 residues in the CDR3. CDR3: CASSSQGSEETQYF. The CDR3 nucleotides read TGTGCCAGCAGCTCGCAGGGTAGTGAAGAGACCCAGTACTTC.

The CDR3 loop reads CATSPGGGGREQFF. For the CDR3, the DNA is TGTGCCACCAGCCCCGGGGGTGGAGGGAGGGAGCAGTTCTTC. The chain carries TRBV15 and TRBJ2-1, with D possibly TRBD2 on 6 matching bases. This CDR3 comprises 14 residues. Germline V gives CDR1 LNHNV, CDR2 YYDKDF (reference sequence). Trimming left V 5 bases short and J 10 bases short, with 18 bases between.

The chain carries TRBV2 and TRBJ2-3, with 7 bases that match TRBD2. J was trimmed by 2 bases and V by 6 bases; bases with no gene match: 2. The CDR3 contains 13 residues. The germline V gene encodes CDR1 SNHLY and CDR2 FYNNEI. CDR3 DNA sequence: TGTGCCAGCAGAAGGGACTACACAGATACGCAGTATTTT. Translated, it gives CASRRDYTDTQYF.

The chain has TRBV2 and TRBJ1-4; D is ambiguous. The CDR3 extends over 15 amino acids. CDR1 SNHLY and CDR2 FYNNEI come from the germline V gene. V dropped 8 bases and J dropped 2 bases, with 15 bases sitting between them. Written as DNA, the CDR3 is TGTGCCAGCGCGGGCGTTGGCGGGACTAATGAAAAACTGTTTTTT. This encodes CASAGVGGTNEKLFF.

V is TRBV5-1 and J is TRBJ2-5, with 10 bases that match TRBD2. Germline V gives CDR1 SGHRS, CDR2 YFSETQ. V gave up 4 bases and J gave up 4 bases; unmatched junction bases: 10. CDR3 size: 16 residues. The CDR3 DNA is TGCGCCAGCAGCCCTATCACTAGCGGGGTCGGAGAGACCCAGTACTTC. It codes for CASSPITSGVGETQYF.